The 10 T cell receptor beta chains presented below share a single source sample, sequenced in a study of PD-1 blockade in classical Hodgkin lymphoma. Sequencing used immunoSEQ multiplex PCR; TCRdb keeps in-frame clones, though not all of them. The sample holds nearly 25,000 clones, around three quarters seen once. Time point: cycle 4 day 1 (C4D1), after around six weeks of nivolumab. Autologous stem cell transplantation was followed by relapse in every patient, and brentuximab vedotin exposure varied. The material sequenced was peripheral blood mononuclear cells (PBMCs), taken before the fourth cycle of nivolumab. The receptors shown here come from a human donor with classical Hodgkin lymphoma.

This clone was observed a single time. The chain combines TRBV6-1 with TRBJ2-1; the D is unclear. With 8 bases removed from V and 3 bases from J, the gap between germline ends came to 5 bases. This CDR3 spans 11 amino acids. The germline CDR1 and CDR2 sequences are MNHNS and SASEGT. CDR3 sequence (DNA): TGTGCCAGCGCCATCTACAATGAGCAGTTCTTC. Translating gives CASAIYNEQFF.

V gene TRBV5-1 combines with J gene TRBJ1-1; 9 bases are shared with TRBD1. Germline V CDR1 and CDR2: SGHRS, YFSETQ. Trimming cost V 4 bases and J 2 bases; bases outside gene matches: 6. This CDR3 is 15 amino acids long. CDR3 sequence reads: CASSPGQGRNTEAFF. The CDR3 DNA sequence: TGCGCCAGCAGCCCAGGACAGGGGAGAAACACTGAAGCTTTCTTT.

This clone came up once. The J gene is TRBJ1-5, the V gene TRBV27; D is undetermined. CDR3 length equals 15 residues. Germline values: CDR1 MNHEY, CDR2 SMNVEV (reference sequence). V lost 0 bases to trimming and J lost 2 bases, with 8 bases between them. The CDR3 loop is CASSLSWGGNQPQHF. The DNA for the CDR3 is TGTGCCAGCAGTTTATCGTGGGGTGGCAATCAGCCCCAGCATTTT.

The CDR3 region is CASRVQGATGYTF. In DNA, the CDR3 is TGTGCCAGCAGGGTACAGGGCGCTACGGGCTACACCTTC. The chain couples TRBV6-6 to TRBJ1-2, with D perhaps TRBD1 (6 bases). The CDR3 consists of 13 residues. The V gene's germline CDR1 is MNHNY and CDR2 SVGAGI (reference sequence). The V and J ends lost 6 bases and 8 bases respectively, with 16 bases between them.

The chain carries TRBV19 and TRBJ2-1; TRBD2 matches at 9 bases. V shed 4 bases and J 8 bases; nucleotides not matched to a gene: 6. The CDR3 length is 14 residues. The germline gives CDR1 LNHDA, CDR2 SQIVND (reference sequence). CDR3 bases: TGTGCCAGTAGTAGCGGGGGGGCCATCGATGAGCAGTTCTTC. Its protein product is CASSSGGAIDEQFF.

This clone was detected a few times. This sequence joins TRBV7-3 and TRBJ1-2; D might be TRBD1 (5 bases). With 6 bases removed from V and 5 bases from J, the gap between germline ends came to 13 bases. The CDR3 loop spans 13 amino acids. Germline V lookup: CDR1 SGHTA, CDR2 FQGTGA. As DNA, the CDR3 is TGTGCCAGCAGTAGCACCCAGGGTTATGGCTACACCTTC. This gives the protein CASSSTQGYGYTF. The complete variable domain, with remaining parts taken from reference TRBV7-3 and TRBJ1-2, reads GAGVSQTPSNKVTEKGKYVELRCDPISGHTALYWYRQSLGQGPEFLIYFQGTGAADDSGLPNDRFFAVRPEGSVSTLKIQRTERGDSAVYLCASSSTQGYGYTFGSGTRLTVV.

The rearrangement uses TRBV5-1 and TRBJ2-5; the D gene is possibly TRBD1 (5 bases). The germline V and J ends were trimmed by 4 bases and 2 bases, with 12 bases remaining between them. This CDR3 has 14 amino acids. Germline V gene sequence: CDR1 SGHRS, CDR2 YFSETQ. The CDR3 nucleotides are TGCGCCAGCAGCCAAGGACACACTCAAGAGACCCAGTACTTC. It translates to CASSQGHTQETQYF.

The chain combines TRBV27 with TRBJ2-7; D is perhaps TRBD1 (5 bases). This CDR3 is 17 amino acids long. The germline V gene has CDR1 MNHEY and CDR2 SMNVEV (reference sequence). V was clipped by 0 bases and J by 2 bases, with 17 bases between them. CDR3: CASSLSGHAEGPYEQYF. CDR3 nucleotides: TGTGCCAGCAGTTTATCGGGGCACGCCGAAGGGCCCTACGAGCAGTACTTC.

The chain employs TRBV30 and TRBJ2-3; no reliable D call. CDR3 length equals 14 residues. Trimming left V 4 bases short and J 0 bases short, with 11 bases between. The germline V gene encodes CDR1 GTSNPN and CDR2 SVGIG (reference sequence). The CDR3 reads CAWTPPYSTDTQYF. The CDR3 nucleotides read TGTGCCTGGACCCCCCCTTATAGCACAGATACGCAGTATTTT.

The chain employs TRBV5-1 and TRBJ2-7; 9 positions match TRBD1. Germline CDR1 SGHRS, CDR2 YFSETQ. The J segment lost 6 bases and the V segment lost 4 bases, leaving 8 bases of the junction unmatched. The CDR3 extends over 14 amino acids. The CDR3 nucleotides are TGCGCCAGCAGCACCGGGACAGGGAGACGCGAGCAGTACTTC. This encodes CASSTGTGRREQYF. Filled out from reference TRBV5-1 and TRBJ2-7, the complete variable domain reads KAGVTQTPRYLIKTRGQQVTLSCSPISGHRSVSWYQQTPGQGLQFLFEYFSETQRNKGNFPGRFSGRQFSNSRSEMNVSTLELGDSALYLCASSTGTGRREQYFGPGTRLTVT.